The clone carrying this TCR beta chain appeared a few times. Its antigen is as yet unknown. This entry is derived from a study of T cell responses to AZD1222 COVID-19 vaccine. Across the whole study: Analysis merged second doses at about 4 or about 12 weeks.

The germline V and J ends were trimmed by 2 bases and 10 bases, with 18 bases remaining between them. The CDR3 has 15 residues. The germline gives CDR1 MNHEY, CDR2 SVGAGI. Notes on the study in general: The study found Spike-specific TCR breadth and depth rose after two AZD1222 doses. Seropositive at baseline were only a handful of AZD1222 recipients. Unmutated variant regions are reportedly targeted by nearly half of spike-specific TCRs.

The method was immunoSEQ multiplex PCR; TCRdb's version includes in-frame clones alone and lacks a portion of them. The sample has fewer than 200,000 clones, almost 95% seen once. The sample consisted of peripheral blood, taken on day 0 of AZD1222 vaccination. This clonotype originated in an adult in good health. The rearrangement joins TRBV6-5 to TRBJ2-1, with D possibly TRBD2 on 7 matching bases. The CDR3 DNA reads TGTGCCAGCAGTTACAGGGGCGGGGGCCCCCCAGAGCAGTTCTTC. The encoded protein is CASSYRGGGPPEQFF.